The clone carrying this T cell receptor beta chain was detected ten times or more. The TCRbeta library was prepared with unique molecular identifiers. TCRdb called the PCR reads again in MiXCR, with one record for every CDR3 protein. The sample has 230,000 or so distinct CDR3 sequences, 9.7% seen once. The data originate from a study of T-cell reconstitution after alpha-beta-depleted transplantation in children. The sequences come from PBMCs from the stem cell graft donor, collected from the stem cell graft. This sequence originates from a human donor who donated a stem cell graft to a child with SCID.

The CDR3 sequence is CASLEPVPNQPQHF. Here the CDR3 DNA reads TGTGCCAGCTTGGAACCCGTACCCAATCAGCCCCAGCATTTT. The chain combines TRBV28 with TRBJ1-5; D ambiguous. This CDR3 comprises 14 residues. In germline, CDR1 is MDHEN, CDR2 SYDVKM. Trimming took off 8 bases at V and 3 bases at J, with 14 bases between the two ends.